This entry describes one T cell receptor (beta chain). Its recognized antigen is unknown. Base-call qualities are not available, and no considerably larger clone is one nucleotide away. The data are from a study of blood T cell repertoires in COVID-19 (dated by TCRdb to 2020 to 2021). Broadly, across the study: Samples covering the acute and convalescent phases of COVID-19 were provided by collaborators in the United States, Italy and Spain. The material from the prospective study consisted of cDNA or gDNA derived from T cells, B-cell-depleted T cells, or PBMCs. Subjects who had been exposed to COVID-19, were actively infected with it, or had recovered from it provided the deeply sampled blood TCRbeta repertoires that made up the dataset. A freely available public database, intended as a resource for researchers studying the immune response to SARS-CoV-2, is where the repertoires were released. Samples came from the ongoing ImmuneRACE study (first 160 participants) plus 1,254 subjects from 6 global collaborators. A de-identified subject ID, COVID-19 status, age in years and sex were almost always included in the sample metadata. Where HLA class I and class II types were available, the types were taken from metadata supplied by the sample provider, not from assay-based typing.

Reading from cysteine to phenylalanine, the CDR3 counts 15 amino acids. Only the CDR3 DNA stays, 45 bases, in frame from base 1. Per the germline V gene, KGHSH is the CDR1 and LQKENI is the CDR2. V is pruned by 3 bases and J by 0 bases, leaving 2 bases of the junction without a gene match. The collaborating institutions used their own protocols to collect whole blood in K2EDTA tubes. Collaborator samples were shipped for TCRbeta analysis as frozen whole blood, isolated PBMCs, or DNA extracted from either sample type. TCRbeta CDR3 regions were amplified from genomic DNA by means of the immunoSEQ Assay, a bias-controlled multiplex PCR. As for how the authors treated the data: The number of nucleated cells in each sample was estimated by amplification of reference gene primers within the assay. Sequence reads were collapsed and filtered to measure the absolute abundance of every unique TCRbeta CDR3 rearrangement. For each sample, productive Simpson clonality was calculated by taking the square root of Simpson's diversity index across productive rearrangements. The clones in this table, taken by TCRdb from immuneACCESS, are in-frame only. Not every clone is retained; where verified, under half of the shortfall comes from an unresolved V gene, and the cause of the rest is unknown. For V, J and clone size, that table is used; D and trimming come from the DNA. The sample records about 140,000 clones, 75% to 90% of which are singletons. The top ten clones comprise roughly a tenth of the sample.

Here is what the overall study found, with its caveats: Clinical and demographic metadata were provided uncurated, with the amount varying by source and participant.

The TCR originated in a man aged 55 to 70 with active or convalescent COVID-19. The chain links TRBV18 with TRBJ2-3, with 8 middle bases fitting TRBD2. Sample: peripheral blood. The sequenced DNA is TGTGCCAGCTCACCTAGCGGGGCTAGCACAGATACGCAGTATTTT. Its protein product is CASSPSGASTDTQYF.